This T cell receptor (beta chain) was retrieved from a study of blood T cell repertoires in COVID-19. CDR1 is SGHNT, CDR2 YENEEA, per germline. Trimming stripped 4 bases from V and 4 bases from J, with 8 bases between. This CDR3 comprises 13 residues. Per the original methods: The assay estimated nucleated cells by amplifying reference gene primers. Repertoires were generated with immunoSEQ multiplex PCR, while TCRdb's copy carries only in-frame clones and drops some. That table furnishes V, J and clone size, whereas the DNA furnished D and trimming. The sample lists hundreds of thousands of clones, around 85% occurring once. Study members were between about 18 and 100 years old and lived in approximately 25 US regions. Cohort 3 recovery required two negative PCRs, clearance, or symptom resolution.

Sequencing was carried out using PBMCs or T cells enriched from blood (not recorded which). V and J are TRBV11-3 and TRBJ2-1; no reliable D call. This TCR came from a woman aged 60-75 years who had recovered from COVID-19. The chain's CDR3 is CASSSQMYNEQFF. In DNA, the CDR3 is TGTGCCAGCAGCTCCCAGATGTACAATGAGCAGTTCTTC.